One sample yielded the 7 T cell receptor beta chains listed below, sequenced in a study of blood T cell repertoires in COVID-19. Produced via immunoSEQ multiplex PCR; TCRdb's table is partial and in-frame only. The table includes around 150,000 clones, more than 75% detected once. Sequenced: peripheral blood. These receptors were collected from a man aged 60 to 69 who had recovered from COVID-19.

In this sample, this clone turned up a few times. The rearrangement uses TRBV6-6 and TRBJ1-5, with no clear D. This CDR3 region has 12 residues. Germline CDR1 MNHNY, CDR2 SVGAGI (reference sequence). Trimming shortened V by 3 bases and J by 4 bases, and 4 bases separated the two germline ends. In nucleotides, the CDR3 is TGTGCCAGCAGTTATACAAATCAGCCCCAGCATTTT. The encoded protein is CASSYTNQPQHF.

J is TRBJ2-7 and V is TRBV6-5; 10 bases match TRBD1. CDR3 length equals 15 residues. Germline V gene sequence: CDR1 MNHEY, CDR2 SVGAGI. The V segment lost 4 bases and the J segment 7 bases; nucleotides outside the gene matches: 10. CDR3 protein: CASSSSPTGGREQYF. In nucleotides, the CDR3 is TGTGCCAGCAGTTCCTCCCCGACAGGGGGCAGGGAGCAGTACTTC.

As for this clone: Other DNA sequences in this specimen translate into the identical CDR3. The chain has TRBV6-2 or TRBV6-3 and TRBJ2-1; TRBD2 aligns across 8 bases. The J segment lost 4 bases and the V segment lost 3 bases, leaving 5 bases of the junction unmatched. Germline lookup yields CDR1 MNHEY and CDR2 SVGEGT. CDR3 length: 15 amino acids. The chain's CDR3 is CASSYSGRGYNEQFF. The CDR3 DNA sequence: TGTGCCAGCAGTTATTCCGGGAGGGGGTACAATGAGCAGTTCTTC.

The V gene is TRBV9, the J gene TRBJ2-7; TRBD2 agrees at 10 bases. The V segment lost 0 bases and the J segment 3 bases; nucleotides outside the gene matches: 6. CDR1 is SGDLS, CDR2 YYNGEE, per germline. There are 16 residues in the CDR3. Here the CDR3 DNA reads TGTGCCAGCAGCGTAGACCCGAGCGGGAGGGTCTACGAGCAGTACTTC. It specifies CASSVDPSGRVYEQYF.

In this sample, this clone turned up a few times. The sample contains more than one DNA sequence encoding this CDR3. The chain couples TRBV4-3 to TRBJ1-5; no clear D. V was clipped by 3 bases and J by 4 bases, with 10 bases between them. CDR3 size: 14 residues. CDR1 and CDR2 (germline): LGHNA, YSLEER. CDR3 DNA: TGCGCCAGCAGCCAGTCCGCGGGAAATCAGCCCCAGCATTTT. Its protein product is CASSQSAGNQPQHF.

This chain joins TRBV14 and TRBJ1-2, with 9 bases that match TRBD1. CDR3 length: 16 amino acids. Germline V CDR1 and CDR2: SGHDN, FVKESK. The junction had 10 bases not matched to a gene; V was cut back by 4 bases and J by 4 bases. This CDR3 reads CASSLTGTGLSYGYTF. The CDR3 DNA follows: TGTGCCAGCAGCCTGACCGGGACAGGGCTTAGCTATGGCTACACCTTC.

V is TRBV18 and J is TRBJ2-1; 8 nucleotides agree with TRBD2. The CDR3 is made up of 16 amino acids. Germline values: CDR1 KGHSH, CDR2 LQKENI. Unmatched junction bases numbered 9, after V lost 8 bases and J lost 0 bases. The CDR3 region has the DNA TGTGCCAGCGCCCTAGCGGGTGGAAGCTCCTACAATGAGCAGTTCTTC. Protein product: CASALAGGSSYNEQFF.